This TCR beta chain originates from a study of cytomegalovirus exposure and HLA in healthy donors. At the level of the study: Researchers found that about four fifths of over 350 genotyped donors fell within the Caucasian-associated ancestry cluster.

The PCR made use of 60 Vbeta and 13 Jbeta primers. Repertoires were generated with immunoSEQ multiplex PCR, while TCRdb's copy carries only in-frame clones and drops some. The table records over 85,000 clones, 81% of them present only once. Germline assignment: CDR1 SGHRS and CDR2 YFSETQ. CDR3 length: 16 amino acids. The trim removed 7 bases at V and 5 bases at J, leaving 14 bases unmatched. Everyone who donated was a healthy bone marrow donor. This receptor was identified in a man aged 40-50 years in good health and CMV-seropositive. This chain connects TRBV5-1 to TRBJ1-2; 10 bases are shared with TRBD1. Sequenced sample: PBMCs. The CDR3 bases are TGCGCCAGCCGCCCCAGGACAGGGGGACGGAGTTATGGCTACACCTTC. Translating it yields CASRPRTGGRSYGYTF.